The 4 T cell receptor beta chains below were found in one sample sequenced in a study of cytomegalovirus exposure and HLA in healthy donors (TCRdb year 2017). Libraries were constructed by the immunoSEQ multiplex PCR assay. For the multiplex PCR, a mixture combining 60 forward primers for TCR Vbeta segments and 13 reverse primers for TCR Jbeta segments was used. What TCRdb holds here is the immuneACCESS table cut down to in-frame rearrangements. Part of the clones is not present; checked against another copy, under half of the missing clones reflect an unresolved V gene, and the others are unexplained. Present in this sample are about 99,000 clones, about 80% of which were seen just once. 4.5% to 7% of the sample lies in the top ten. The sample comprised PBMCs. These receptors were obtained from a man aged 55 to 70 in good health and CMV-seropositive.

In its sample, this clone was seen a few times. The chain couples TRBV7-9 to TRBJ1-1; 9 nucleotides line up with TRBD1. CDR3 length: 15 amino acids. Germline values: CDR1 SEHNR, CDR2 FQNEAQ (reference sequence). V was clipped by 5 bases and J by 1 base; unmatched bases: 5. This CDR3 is CASSPRDRANTEAFF. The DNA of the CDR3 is TGTGCCAGCAGCCCGCGGGACAGGGCGAACACTGAAGCTTTCTTT.

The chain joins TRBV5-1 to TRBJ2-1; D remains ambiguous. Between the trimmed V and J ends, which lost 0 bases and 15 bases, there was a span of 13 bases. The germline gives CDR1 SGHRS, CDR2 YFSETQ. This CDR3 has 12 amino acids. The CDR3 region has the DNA TGCGCCAGCAGCTTGGACAGTCGGTCTACGTTCTTC. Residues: CASSLDSRSTFF.

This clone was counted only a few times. This chain's CDR3 is CASSLGPHEKLFF. The DNA of the CDR3 is TGTGCCAGCAGTTTGGGCCCACACGAAAAACTGTTTTTT. The rearrangement joins TRBV28 to TRBJ1-4, with D hard to call. CDR3 length: 13 residues. V was shortened by 3 bases and J by 8 bases, with 10 bases between the two germline ends. Germline CDR1 reads MDHEN; CDR2 reads SYDVKM.

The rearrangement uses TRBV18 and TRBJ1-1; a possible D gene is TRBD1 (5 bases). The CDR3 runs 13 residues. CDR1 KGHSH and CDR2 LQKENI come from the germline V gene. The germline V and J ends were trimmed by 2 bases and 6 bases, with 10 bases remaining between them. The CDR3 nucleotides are TGTGCCAGCTCACCAGGAGGGGTAGCTGAAGCTTTCTTT. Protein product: CASSPGGVAEAFF.